The 22 T cell receptor beta chains listed next were all sequenced from one sample in a study of shared clonotypes between healthy human individuals. Sequencing used immunoSEQ multiplex PCR; TCRdb keeps in-frame clones, though not all of them. This sample has under 2,500,000 clones, with nearly 97% found just once. Sequenced input: naive CD4+ T cells sorted from blood. Subset denoted: CD45RA+ positively selected. All receptors come from a man between 18 and 29 years old in good health.

About this clone: This specimen includes other DNA sequences encoding the same CDR3. The chain has TRBV5-1 and TRBJ2-2; possibly TRBD1 for D (5 bases). This CDR3 has 15 residues. Germline-derived CDR1 and CDR2 are SGHRS and YFSETQ. V was trimmed by 0 bases and J by 5 bases, leaving 11 bases between them. Written as DNA, the CDR3 is TGCGCCAGCAGCTTGGGGCAGGGTACGACCGGGGAGCTGTTTTTT. Its protein product is CASSLGQGTTGELFF.

The V call is TRBV28, the J call TRBJ2-6; tentative D call: TRBD1 (6 bases). The CDR3 consists of 16 residues. From germline, CDR1 is MDHEN and CDR2 SYDVKM. V was trimmed by 6 bases and J by 0 bases, leaving 12 bases between them. The CDR3 DNA sequence: TGTGCCAGCAGCCCAGGGGTCAGCTCTGGGGCCAACGTCCTGACTTTC. It codes for CASSPGVSSGANVLTF.

This clone was seen just once. Other nucleotide sequences in the sample specify the same CDR3. The chain carries TRBV7-9 and TRBJ2-7, with 7 bases fitting TRBD2. The CDR3 totals 14 residues. The V gene end was trimmed by 3 bases and the J gene end by 0 bases; junction bases not matched to a gene: 2. CDR1 SEHNR and CDR2 FQNEAQ come from the germline V gene (reference sequence). The CDR3 spells CASSFRGSSYEQYF. The CDR3 DNA follows: TGTGCCAGCAGCTTCCGCGGGAGCTCCTACGAGCAGTACTTC.

This rearrangement joins TRBV29-1 to TRBJ2-5; maybe TRBD1 (5 bases). The length of the CDR3 is 16 residues. With 4 bases removed from V and 2 bases from J, the gap between germline ends came to 20 bases. The germline V gene has CDR1 SQVTM and CDR2 ANQGSEA. The CDR3 region is CSVGRWSRGAQETQYF. CDR3 in DNA: TGCAGCGTTGGGCGATGGAGCCGTGGGGCGCAAGAGACCCAGTACTTC.

The V and J genes are TRBV5-6 and TRBJ2-7; TRBD2 aligns across 10 bases. Germline CDR1 and CDR2: SGHDT and YYEEEE. The CDR3 loop spans 17 amino acids. V lost 1 base to trimming and J lost 0 bases; unmatched junction nucleotides: 7. CDR3 DNA: TGTGCCAGCAGCTTGTCTAGCGGGAGTTCCATCTCCTACGAGCAGTACTTC. Translating gives CASSLSSGSSISYEQYF.

V is TRBV25-1 and J is TRBJ1-4; D possibly corresponds to TRBD1 (5 bases). V lost 8 bases, J lost 6 bases, and 16 bases lay in between. In germline, CDR1 is MGHDK, CDR2 SYGVNS. The CDR3 spans 14 residues. The chain's CDR3 is CASRDSFGYEKLFF. The CDR3 bases are TGTGCCAGCCGGGACTCCTTTGGGTATGAAAAACTGTTTTTT.

The chain recombines TRBV18 with TRBJ1-4; the D is unclear. V was clipped by 0 bases and J by 5 bases, with 10 bases between them. CDR3 size: 15 residues. CDR1 KGHSH and CDR2 LQKENI come from the germline V gene. In DNA form, the CDR3 reads TGTGCCAGCTCACCACCTGCGAGGATCAATGAAAAACTGTTTTTT. Translation: CASSPPARINEKLFF.

The chain links TRBV6-1 to TRBJ2-1; 9 bases are shared with TRBD2. With V trimmed by 8 bases and J by 1 base, 6 bases remained unmatched. CDR1 is MNHNS, CDR2 SASEGT, per germline. The CDR3 contains 15 residues. The CDR3, as DNA: TGTGCCAGCGATACTCTAGCGGGGTCCTACAATGAGCAGTTCTTC. Translating it yields CASDTLAGSYNEQFF.

The chain uses TRBV19 and TRBJ2-3, with 8 bases aligning to TRBD2. Germline trimming cut 7 bases from V and 3 bases from J; bases unmatched to any gene: 9. CDR3 length equals 15 residues. Germline V gene lookup returns CDR1 LNHDA and CDR2 SQIVND (reference sequence). The CDR3 is CASNAGGAGTDTQYF. The CDR3 nucleotides read TGTGCCAGTAACGCCGGGGGGGCTGGAACAGATACGCAGTATTTT.

The chain couples TRBV7-2 to TRBJ2-7; D might be TRBD1 (6 bases). The length of the CDR3 is 15 residues. Germline CDR1 reads SGHTA; CDR2 reads FQGNSA. The V end lost 4 bases, the J end lost 2 bases, and 15 bases lay between the germline ends. CDR3 sequence: CASSSGALGTYEQYF. The CDR3 coding sequence is TGTGCCAGCAGCTCAGGGGCTCTGGGGACCTACGAGCAGTACTTC.

Turning to this clone: Additional DNA sequences in this sample encode the identical CDR3. The V call is TRBV18, the J call TRBJ2-7, with 14 bases lining up with TRBD2. This CDR3 spans 15 amino acids. CDR1 is KGHSH and CDR2 is LQKENI in the germline V gene. J gave up 3 bases and V 6 bases, and 4 bases lay outside the gene matches. The CDR3 is CASSAGTSGSYEQYF. In DNA, the CDR3 is TGTGCCAGCTCGGCCGGGACTAGCGGGAGCTACGAGCAGTACTTC.

This clone was recorded only once. The chain combines TRBV11-2 with TRBJ2-7, with D uncertain. This CDR3 comprises 16 residues. Per the germline V gene, CDR1 is SGHAT and CDR2 is FQNNGV. With 5 bases removed from V and 2 bases from J, the gap between germline ends came to 19 bases. In nucleotides, the CDR3 is TGTGCCAGCAGCCCCCGATCCGCAACGTCCCCCTACGAGCAGTACTTC. It specifies CASSPRSATSPYEQYF.

This clone was seen just once. V usage is TRBV30 and J usage is TRBJ2-7, with 10 bases fitting TRBD2. V dropped 4 bases and J dropped 3; count of bases not matched to a gene: 12. This CDR3 is built from 16 residues. The germline CDR1 and CDR2 sequences are GTSNPN and SVGIG (reference sequence). The CDR3 here is CAWKERGGQSDYEQYF. CDR3 nucleotides: TGTGCCTGGAAGGAGCGGGGGGGCCAATCTGACTACGAGCAGTACTTC.

The chain couples TRBV7-9 to TRBJ2-7; no definite D call. In germline, CDR1 is SEHNR, CDR2 FQNEAQ (reference sequence). With 5 bases removed from V and 6 bases from J, the gap between germline ends came to 11 bases. The CDR3 is 12 residues long. CDR3 region: CASSPPGLEQYF. CDR3 DNA: TGTGCCAGCAGCCCGCCCGGGCTCGAGCAGTACTTC.

This chain links TRBV6-6 with TRBJ2-2; D might be TRBD2 (5 bases). Trimming removed 10 bases from V and 2 bases from J, with 11 bases in between. The CDR3 extends over 13 amino acids. Germline values: CDR1 MNHNY, CDR2 SVGAGI (reference sequence). The CDR3 sequence is CATGKPNTGELFF. Written as DNA, the CDR3 is TGTGCCACGGGGAAACCAAACACCGGGGAGCTGTTTTTT.

CDR3 sequence (DNA): TGTGCCAGCAGCTTAGGGGAGGTGGGGGGCGATGGCTACACCTTC. Its translation is CASSLGEVGGDGYTF. The rearrangement links TRBV7-2 to TRBJ1-2; weak D call: TRBD1 (6 bases). Germline CDR1 is SGHTA and CDR2 is FQGNSA. This CDR3 contains 15 residues. The V end lost 1 base, the J end lost 6 bases, and 15 bases lay between the germline ends.

The chain recombines TRBV9 with TRBJ1-5; D gene unclear. Per germline, CDR1 SGDLS and CDR2 YYNGEE. Trimming took 1 base from V and 3 from J, leaving 11 bases between them. The CDR3 has 15 residues. In DNA form, the CDR3 reads TGTGCCAGCAGCGTAACAAACGGGGTCAATCAGCCCCAGCATTTT. Its translation is CASSVTNGVNQPQHF.

The chain recombines TRBV30 with TRBJ1-4, with D maybe TRBD1 (6 bases). Trimming stripped 4 bases from V and 5 bases from J, with 20 bases between. CDR3 length: 16 residues. Germline CDR1 is GTSNPN and CDR2 is SVGIG (reference sequence). In DNA, the CDR3 is TGTGCCTGGACGGCCAGGGGAATTTCTCTGAATGAAAAACTGTTTTTT. This sequence encodes CAWTARGISLNEKLFF.

J is TRBJ2-6 and V is TRBV21-1; the D segment call TRBD1 is taken from the table without a DNA check. TRBV21-1 is classified as a pseudogene. CDR3 length: 21 residues. CDR3 nucleotide sequence: TGTGCCAGCAGCAAAGGGAGCGGTGGACAGGGATCCCTCTCTGGGGCCAACGTCCTGACTTTC. It yields the protein CASSKGSGGQGSLSGANVLTF.

The chain carries TRBV6-1 and TRBJ2-2; TRBD1 matches at 9 bases. Germline V gene data show CDR1 as MNHNS and CDR2 as SASEGT. CDR3 length: 13 amino acids. The CDR3 loop is CATRGQGAGELFF. DNA for the CDR3: TGTGCGACCCGGGGACAGGGCGCCGGGGAGCTGTTTTTT.

This clone was picked up one time. The chain links TRBV28 to TRBJ1-1; D may be TRBD1 (5 bases). There are 15 residues in the CDR3. Germline assignment: CDR1 MDHEN and CDR2 SYDVKM. Trimming removed 3 bases at V and 5 bases at J, with 16 bases between. The chain's CDR3 is CASSFLSLGQTEAFF. In nucleotides, the CDR3 is TGTGCCAGCAGTTTTCTGTCGCTGGGGCAGACTGAAGCTTTCTTT.

The rearrangement uses TRBV7-2 and TRBJ1-1; 9 positions match TRBD1. Trimming took 5 bases from V and 2 from J; bases not matched to a gene: 3. This CDR3 region has 14 residues. Germline assignment: CDR1 SGHTA and CDR2 FQGNSA. The CDR3 region is CASSQGQGNTEAFF. The DNA of the CDR3 is TGTGCCAGCAGCCAGGGACAGGGAAACACTGAAGCTTTCTTT.